One sample yielded the 22 T cell receptor beta chains listed below, sequenced in a study of cytomegalovirus exposure and HLA in healthy donors. Use of 60 Vbeta and 13 Jbeta primers characterized the PCR. Data came from immunoSEQ multiplex PCR; TCRdb stores just in-frame clones and leaves some out. The table has roughly 74,000 clones, around 79% seen once. Material for sequencing was PBMCs. These receptors originate from a man in his forties in good health and CMV-seronegative.

This clone was seen more than once but under ten times. The V gene is TRBV30, the J gene TRBJ1-5; no definite D call. Germline loops: CDR1 GTSNPN, CDR2 SVGIG (reference sequence). The CDR3 spans 13 residues. V gave up 4 bases and J gave up 2 bases, with 9 bases separating them. This CDR3 reads CAWNGGGNQPQHF. The CDR3 nucleotides are TGTGCCTGGAACGGCGGCGGCAATCAGCCCCAGCATTTT.

Points on this clone: Other DNA sequences within the sample encode an identical CDR3. The rearrangement joins TRBV5-1 to TRBJ2-3; no definite D call. V gave up 0 bases and J gave up 1 base, with 3 bases separating them. The germline CDR1 and CDR2 sequences are SGHRS and YFSETQ. The CDR3 is 13 residues long. The CDR3 is CASSLAGTDTQYF. CDR3 sequence (DNA): TGCGCCAGCAGCTTGGCAGGCACAGATACGCAGTATTTT.

The V call is TRBV6-5, the J call TRBJ2-7; D unresolved. The CDR3 runs 16 residues. Germline assignment: CDR1 MNHEY and CDR2 SVGAGI. Trimming left V 3 bases short and J 0 bases short, with 15 bases between. The CDR3 DNA reads TGTGCCAGCAGTTATTCCGCCACATTAATCTCCTACGAGCAGTACTTC. Translating gives CASSYSATLISYEQYF.

This clone has a single count. This chain connects TRBV28 to TRBJ1-4; TRBD1 matches 7 bases. V was clipped by 3 bases and J by 7 bases; unmatched bases: 8. CDR1 and CDR2 (germline): MDHEN, SYDVKM. The CDR3 contains 15 residues. The CDR3 DNA reads TGTGCCAGCAGTTTTCCAACCTCAGGGGGTGAAAAACTGTTTTTT. This translates into CASSFPTSGGEKLFF.

The rearrangement uses TRBV2 and TRBJ1-4, with D uncertain. The germline V and J ends were trimmed by 3 bases and 6 bases, with 5 bases remaining between them. CDR3 length: 12 amino acids. Germline-derived CDR1 and CDR2 are SNHLY and FYNNEI. In DNA, the CDR3 is TGTGCCAGCAGTGATAGAGATGAAAAACTGTTTTTT. This encodes CASSDRDEKLFF.

This chain links TRBV12-5 with TRBJ1-1; D may be TRBD1 (5 bases). Per the germline V gene, CDR1 is LGHNT and CDR2 is FRNRAP. Trimming shortened V by 4 bases and J by 4 bases, and 10 bases separated the two germline ends. The CDR3 contains 13 residues. The CDR3 region is CASGSGGSTEAFF. The DNA for the CDR3 is TGTGCTAGTGGTTCCGGGGGTTCCACTGAAGCTTTCTTT.

In DNA, the CDR3 is TGTGCCAGCACCGTTACTGGGGCCAACGTCCTGACTTTC. Its protein product is CASTVTGANVLTF. J is TRBJ2-6 and V is TRBV25-1, with D unresolved. The CDR3 is 13 amino acids. V lost 7 bases, J lost 2 bases, and 6 bases lay in between. Per the germline V gene, CDR1 is MGHDK and CDR2 is SYGVNS.

The chain is built from TRBV19 and TRBJ1-1; the D is unclear. The V gene lost 4 bases and the J gene lost 2 bases, with 11 bases spanning the gap. Looked up from germline, CDR1 is LNHDA and CDR2 is SQIVND (reference sequence). This CDR3 region has 14 residues. The CDR3 coding sequence is TGTGCCAGTAGTAAGATGCGGGAAAACACTGAAGCTTTCTTT. It is translated as CASSKMRENTEAFF.

V and J are TRBV7-2 and TRBJ2-1; 10 nucleotides align to TRBD2. Trimming took 3 bases from V and 6 from J; bases not matched to a gene: 2. CDR3 length equals 14 residues. Germline lookup yields CDR1 SGHTA and CDR2 FQGNSA. This chain's CDR3 is CASSFSGRVNEQFF. CDR3 sequence (DNA): TGTGCCAGCAGCTTCAGCGGGAGGGTCAATGAGCAGTTCTTC.

This chain joins TRBV7-2 and TRBJ2-7; 9 bases are a match to TRBD2. The germline CDR1 and CDR2 sequences are SGHTA and FQGNSA. J was trimmed by 3 bases and V by 3 bases; bases with no gene match: 6. This CDR3 is built from 15 residues. CDR3 sequence reads: CASSFGTSGFYEQYF. The CDR3 DNA sequence: TGTGCCAGCAGCTTCGGAACTAGCGGGTTCTACGAGCAGTACTTC.

The chain recombines TRBV2 with TRBJ1-1; perhaps TRBD1 as D (5 bases). Germline V gene data show CDR1 as SNHLY and CDR2 as FYNNEI. V lost 9 bases and J 4 bases, leaving 12 bases between the germline ends. The CDR3 covers 12 residues. Here the CDR3 DNA reads TGTGCCAGTACGACGGGGGTCACTGAAGCTTTCTTT. This translates into CASTTGVTEAFF.

DNA of the CDR3: TGTGCCGGAACTGAGGGCCCTGGAAACACCATATATTTT. It yields the protein CAGTEGPGNTIYF. The J gene is TRBJ1-3, the V gene TRBV2; D gene uncertain. The germline V and J ends were trimmed by 11 bases and 2 bases, with 13 bases remaining between them. The CDR3 spans 13 residues. Germline assignment: CDR1 SNHLY and CDR2 FYNNEI.

The V call is TRBV6-5, the J call TRBJ1-4, with D unresolved. The CDR3 is 14 amino acids. Germline V lookup: CDR1 MNHEY, CDR2 SVGAGI. Trimming cost V 5 bases and J 0 bases, with 7 bases left between them. CDR3 nucleotides: TGTGCCAGCAGTAACAGAGCAACTAATGAAAAACTGTTTTTT. It yields the protein CASSNRATNEKLFF.

The chain couples TRBV10-3 to TRBJ2-7, with D perhaps matching TRBD1 (6 bases). Trimming removed 6 bases from V and 5 bases from J, with 20 bases in between. Per germline, CDR1 ENHRY and CDR2 SYGVKD. This CDR3 region has 15 residues. CDR3 bases: TGTGCCATCAGCTTCACAGGGCAGTCTAACCACGAGCAGTACTTC. It yields the protein CAISFTGQSNHEQYF.

This chain uses TRBV4-1 with TRBJ1-5; D is perhaps TRBD1 (5 bases). The V and J ends lost 1 base and 8 bases respectively, with 12 bases between them. Germline V gene lookup returns CDR1 MGHRA and CDR2 YSYEKL. The CDR3 loop spans 14 amino acids. The CDR3 spells CASSQGNGGKPQHF. CDR3 bases: TGCGCCAGCAGCCAAGGGAACGGGGGTAAGCCCCAGCATTTT.

This clone appeared once. This chain connects TRBV6-5 to TRBJ1-1; D remains ambiguous. Trimming stripped 0 bases from V and 3 bases from J, with 11 bases between. Germline V gene data show CDR1 as MNHEY and CDR2 as SVGAGI. This CDR3 contains 15 residues. The chain's CDR3 is CASSYSGVPDTEAFF. Here the CDR3 DNA reads TGTGCCAGCAGTTACTCGGGAGTGCCGGACACTGAAGCTTTCTTT.

The chain couples TRBV7-2 to TRBJ1-5, with a possible D match to TRBD1 (6 bases). Trimming removed 1 base from V and 7 bases from J, with 14 bases in between. CDR1 SGHTA and CDR2 FQGNSA come from the germline V gene. This CDR3 contains 15 residues. The CDR3 loop is CASSLGRQGSQPQHF. The DNA of the CDR3 is TGTGCCAGCAGCTTAGGTCGGCAGGGGAGCCAGCCCCAGCATTTT.

This chain connects TRBV7-8 to TRBJ2-1, with 7 nucleotides matching TRBD2. Germline V lookup: CDR1 SGHVS, CDR2 FQNEAQ. V shed 3 bases and J 0 bases; nucleotides not matched to a gene: 5. The CDR3 is 16 amino acids. The CDR3 here is CASSFTSESSYNEQFF. CDR3 bases: TGTGCCAGCAGCTTCACTAGCGAAAGCTCCTACAATGAGCAGTTCTTC.

This sequence joins TRBV27 and TRBJ2-1; 7 nucleotides line up with TRBD2. Looked up from germline, CDR1 is MNHEY and CDR2 is SMNVEV (reference sequence). V lost 4 bases, J lost 5 bases, and 5 bases stayed unmatched. This CDR3 spans 14 amino acids. The CDR3 DNA is TGTGCCAGCAGTTCCTCTAGCGGTAACAATGAGCAGTTCTTC. Amino acid sequence: CASSSSSGNNEQFF.

This clone was seen more than once but under ten times. CDR3 amino acids: CASSYRLAGGTGELFF. The CDR3 nucleotides are TGTGCCAGCAGCTATCGACTAGCGGGAGGTACCGGGGAGCTGTTTTTT. This chain joins TRBV7-9 and TRBJ2-2, with TRBD2 identical over 13 bases. The V gene's germline CDR1 is SEHNR and CDR2 FQNEAQ (reference sequence). V was clipped by 4 bases and J by 5 bases; unmatched bases: 4. The CDR3 consists of 16 residues.

The V gene is TRBV28, the J gene TRBJ2-1; a possible D gene is TRBD2 (6 bases). Trimming pared 5 bases from V and 3 bases from J, leaving 14 bases between. The CDR3 spans 15 residues. Germline CDR1 MDHEN, CDR2 SYDVKM. The CDR3: CASSPRRGGYNEQFF. CDR3 nucleotides: TGTGCCAGCAGTCCCAGGAGGGGCGGCTACAATGAGCAGTTCTTC.

The chain employs TRBV7-3 and TRBJ2-2, with TRBD2 matching over 9 bases. V was clipped by 5 bases and J by 5 bases; unmatched bases: 6. The CDR3 totals 15 residues. Germline assignment: CDR1 SGHTA and CDR2 FQGTGA. CDR3 nucleotides: TGTGCCAGCAGCCTTAGCGGGAGAGGTACCGGGGAGCTGTTTTTT. Its protein product is CASSLSGRGTGELFF.